The 20 T cell receptor beta chains in this list originate from one sample, sequenced in a study of blood T cell repertoires in COVID-19 (dated by TCRdb to between 2020 and 2021). Library generation was performed with the immunoSEQ multiplex PCR assay. The table comes from immuneACCESS by way of TCRdb, which keeps in-frame sequences with V and J called. Part of the clones is missing from these tables; in studies checked, under half for an unresolved V gene and the rest for unknown reasons. In all, the sample holds 200,000 to 250,000 clones, and approximately 82% of those were seen once. The top ten hold roughly 2% of the sample. Sequencing was done on a sample of peripheral blood. These TCRs come from a man between 25 and 39 years old who had recovered from COVID-19.

This chain joins TRBV6-5 and TRBJ1-6, with 7 positions matching TRBD1. V dropped 7 bases and J dropped 9; count of bases not matched to a gene: 12. This CDR3 has 15 amino acids. Germline CDR1 reads MNHEY; CDR2 reads SVGAGI. The CDR3 sequence: CASTSQQGLGSPLHF. CDR3 bases: TGTGCCAGCACTTCCCAACAGGGGCTTGGTTCACCCCTCCACTTT.

In DNA, the CDR3 is TGTGCCAGCAGCAGGCCGGGACAGGGGGGGGGAACCACCGGGGAGCTGTTTTTT. Amino acids: CASSRPGQGGGTTGELFF. The V and J genes are TRBV5-4 and TRBJ2-2, with 11 bases fitting TRBD1. Germline CDR1 reads SGHNT; CDR2 reads YYREEE (reference sequence). J gave up 4 bases and V 4 bases, and 12 bases lay outside the gene matches. This CDR3 contains 18 residues. Using reference TRBV5-4 and TRBJ2-2 for the parts outside the CDR3, the full variable domain is ETGVTQSPTHLIKTRGQQVTLRCSSQSGHNTVSWYQQALGQGPQFIFQYYREEENGRGNFPPRFSGLQFPNYSSELNVNALELDDSALYLCASSRPGQGGGTTGELFFGEGSRLTVL.

A word on this clone: Relative to the germline gene, one junction end is altered; a read error may explain this. CDR3 sequence: CASGFRNYGYTF. CDR3 DNA sequence: TGTGCCAGCGGTTTCCGGAACTATGGCTACACCTTC. V is TRBV27 and J is TRBJ1-2; D is ambiguous. This CDR3 comprises 12 residues. Germline-derived CDR1 and CDR2 are MNHEY and SMNVEV (reference sequence).

This chain uses TRBV21-1 with TRBJ1-5; TRBD1 is taken as the D call from the table, unchecked against the DNA. TRBV21-1 is termed a pseudogene. The CDR3 extends over 16 amino acids. CDR3 sequence reads: CASSKGKGQGRQPQHF. The CDR3 DNA follows: TGTGCCAGCAGCAAAGGAAAGGGACAGGGGAGGCAGCCCCAGCATTTT.

The genes are TRBV27 and TRBJ2-1; 7 bases line up with TRBD1. The junction had 5 bases not matched to a gene; V was cut back by 0 bases and J by 3 bases. CDR1 is MNHEY, CDR2 SMNVEV, per germline (reference sequence). CDR3 size: 16 residues. This CDR3 reads CASSLSTGIHYNEQFF. As DNA, the CDR3 is TGTGCCAGCAGTTTATCGACAGGGATTCACTACAATGAGCAGTTCTTC.

The chain recombines TRBV5-8 with TRBJ1-5, with D possibly being TRBD1 (6 bases). The V end lost 4 bases, the J end lost 1 base, and 12 bases lay between the germline ends. The V gene's germline CDR1 is SGHTS and CDR2 YDEGEE. The CDR3 is 15 residues long. DNA for the CDR3: TGTGCCAGCAGCGTACAGGGTTGGAGCAATCAGCCCCAGCATTTT. The encoded protein is CASSVQGWSNQPQHF.

This clone is a singleton in its sample. V is TRBV12-5 and J is TRBJ2-2; a weak D match, TRBD1 (6 bases). Trimming shortened V by 5 bases and J by 5 bases, and 15 bases separated the two germline ends. This CDR3 is 15 amino acids long. Germline values: CDR1 LGHNT, CDR2 FRNRAP. In DNA, the CDR3 is TGTGCTAGTGGTCAGGGGCTTTTGTCTACCGGGGAGCTGTTTTTT. It yields the protein CASGQGLLSTGELFF. Full variable domain (missing parts from reference TRBV12-5 and TRBJ2-2): DARVTQTPRHKVTEMGQEVTMRCQPILGHNTVFWYRQTMMQGLELLAYFRNRAPLDDSGMPKDRFSAEMPDATLATLKIQPSEPRDSAVYFCASGQGLLSTGELFFGEGSRLTVL.

This clone was seen more than once but under ten times. The chain recombines TRBV6-5 with TRBJ1-6; the D gene is possibly TRBD1 (5 bases). Trimming took 0 bases from V and 7 from J, leaving 7 bases between them. This CDR3 comprises 14 residues. Germline V gene data show CDR1 as MNHEY and CDR2 as SVGAGI. The DNA of the CDR3 is TGTGCCAGCAGTTACTCAGGGGTAAATTCACCCCTCCACTTT. Translating gives CASSYSGVNSPLHF.

V gene TRBV27 combines with J gene TRBJ1-6; TRBD1 agrees at 7 bases. CDR1 and CDR2 (germline): MNHEY, SMNVEV (reference sequence). After removal of 5 bases from V and 7 bases from J, the junction contained 17 bases not matched to a gene. The CDR3 spans 18 residues. The CDR3 sequence is CASSITGALSSGNSPLHF. The CDR3 DNA reads as TGTGCCAGCAGTATTACAGGGGCTCTATCGTCCGGCAATTCACCCCTCCACTTT.

The chain combines TRBV2 with TRBJ1-5; D is unresolved. The CDR3 sequence is 13 residues long. The germline V gene has CDR1 SNHLY and CDR2 FYNNEI. V lost 5 bases, J lost 4 bases, and 9 bases lay in between. CDR3 protein: CASSPIANQPQHF. The CDR3, as DNA: TGTGCCAGCAGTCCGATCGCGAATCAGCCCCAGCATTTT.

V is TRBV10-1 and J is TRBJ2-2, with 9 bases aligning to TRBD1. The CDR3 is 14 residues long. Per germline, CDR1 WNHNN and CDR2 SYGVQD (reference sequence). The ends lost 6 bases at V and 7 bases at J; junction bases unmatched: 6. Here the CDR3 reads CASRPGTGLGELFF. CDR3 nucleotides: TGCGCCAGCAGACCGGGGACAGGGCTCGGGGAGCTGTTTTTT.

The chain couples TRBV3-1 (or the pseudogene TRBV3-2) to TRBJ1-1, with D uncertain. The CDR3 contains 11 residues. Germline values: CDR1 LGHDT, CDR2 YNNKEL (reference sequence). V lost 2 bases and J 7 bases, leaving 5 bases between the germline ends. CDR3 residues: CASSQTGEAFF. The DNA of the CDR3 is TGTGCCAGCAGCCAAACCGGTGAAGCTTTCTTT.

The J gene is TRBJ2-7, the V gene TRBV28; TRBD1 matches 8 bases. Per germline, CDR1 MDHEN and CDR2 SYDVKM. This CDR3 comprises 14 residues. V trimming: 4 bases; J trimming: 3 bases; junction bases outside the gene matches: 5. CDR3 DNA: TGTGCCAGCAGTTCGAGGACAGGGAGCTACGAGCAGTACGTC. Its translation: CASSSRTGSYEQYV.

The rearrangement uses TRBV10-3 and TRBJ1-6; D gene unclear. The V end lost 6 bases, the J end lost 6 bases, and 9 bases lay between the germline ends. The length of the CDR3 is 13 residues. Germline V gene sequence: CDR1 ENHRY, CDR2 SYGVKD. The CDR3 DNA reads as TGTGCCATCAGGCCGGGTACTAATTCACCCCTCCACTTT. It codes for CAIRPGTNSPLHF.

The V call is TRBV7-9, the J call TRBJ2-7; 11 positions agree with TRBD2. This CDR3 region has 15 residues. CDR1 and CDR2 from the germline V gene are SEHNR and FQNEAQ (reference sequence). V was clipped by 5 bases and J by 1 base; unmatched bases: 4. The DNA of the CDR3 is TGTGCCAGCAGCGTAGGGACTAGCGGTTCCTACGAGCAGTACGTC. Its translation is CASSVGTSGSYEQYV.

The chain couples TRBV12-5 to TRBJ2-3; D unresolved. The CDR3 extends over 13 amino acids. The germline V gene encodes CDR1 LGHNT and CDR2 FRNRAP. V lost 3 bases, J lost 6 bases, and 10 bases lay in between. The DNA of the CDR3 is TGTGCTAGTGGTTTCCCCGTAGTGGATACGCAGTATTTT. Protein sequence: CASGFPVVDTQYF.

The chain is built from TRBV6-5 and TRBJ1-4, with 8 positions matching TRBD1. After removal of 8 bases from V and 7 bases from J, the junction contained 9 bases not matched to a gene. Germline lookup yields CDR1 MNHEY and CDR2 SVGAGI. The CDR3 length is 14 residues. The DNA for the CDR3 is TGTGCCAGCGGAGACCAGGGGGCCGCTGAAAAACTGTTTTTT. This encodes CASGDQGAAEKLFF.

This clone came up a few times. The chain couples TRBV5-4 to TRBJ1-4, with D possibly matching TRBD1 (5 bases). Germline V gene sequence: CDR1 SGHNT, CDR2 YYREEE (reference sequence). Trimming left V 3 bases short and J 3 bases short, with 9 bases between. The CDR3 has 14 amino acids. CDR3 residues: CASSSTESNEKLFF. DNA of the CDR3: TGTGCCAGCAGCTCGACAGAATCTAATGAAAAACTGTTTTTT.

This chain connects TRBV12-5 to TRBJ1-5, with D tentatively TRBD1 (6 bases). Between the trimmed V and J ends, which lost 0 bases and 6 bases, there was a span of 15 bases. Germline loops: CDR1 LGHNT, CDR2 FRNRAP. The CDR3 covers 16 residues. The CDR3 region has the DNA TGTGCTAGTGGTTTGGTGTCGGGGGGCAGCGGTCAGCCCCAGCATTTT. It codes for CASGLVSGGSGQPQHF.

The chain uses TRBV4-2 and TRBJ2-7, with D perhaps matching TRBD1 (5 bases). Germline V CDR1 and CDR2: LGHNA, YNFKEQ. V was pared by 0 bases and J by 0 bases, with 9 bases between. The CDR3 runs 15 residues. CDR3 sequence reads: CASSQDLDSSYEQYV. The CDR3 DNA follows: TGTGCCAGCAGCCAAGACCTTGACAGCTCCTACGAGCAGTACGTC.